This TCR beta chain was recorded in a study of blood T cell repertoires in COVID-19. The table came from immunoSEQ multiplex PCR; TCRdb's copy has only in-frame clones and leaves some out. The table shows approximately 290,000 clones, with approximately 89% occurring only once. Trimming removed 6 bases from V and 2 bases from J, with 10 bases in between. CDR1 and CDR2 (germline): ENHRY, SYGVKD. The CDR3 extends over 13 amino acids. The sequence came from a young woman with COVID-19, enrolled during active disease. This chain connects TRBV10-3 to TRBJ1-1; D remains ambiguous. The sequenced sample consisted of peripheral blood. The CDR3 nucleotides read TGTGCCATCAGCCCGCAGGATAACACTGAAGCTTTCTTT. This gives the protein CAISPQDNTEAFF.